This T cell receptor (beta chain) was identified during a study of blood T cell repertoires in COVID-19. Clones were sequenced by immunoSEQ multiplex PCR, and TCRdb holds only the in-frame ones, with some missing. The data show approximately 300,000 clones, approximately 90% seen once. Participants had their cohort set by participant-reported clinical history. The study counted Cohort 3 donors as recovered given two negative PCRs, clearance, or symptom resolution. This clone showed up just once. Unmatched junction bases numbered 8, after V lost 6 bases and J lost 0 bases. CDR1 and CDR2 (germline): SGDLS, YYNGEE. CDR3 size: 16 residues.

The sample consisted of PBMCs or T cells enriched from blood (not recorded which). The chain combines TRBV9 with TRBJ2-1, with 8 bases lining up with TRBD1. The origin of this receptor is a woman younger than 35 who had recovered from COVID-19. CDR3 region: CASTSGDRGSYNEQFF. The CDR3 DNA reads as TGTGCCAGCACCTCCGGCGACAGGGGCTCCTACAATGAGCAGTTCTTC.